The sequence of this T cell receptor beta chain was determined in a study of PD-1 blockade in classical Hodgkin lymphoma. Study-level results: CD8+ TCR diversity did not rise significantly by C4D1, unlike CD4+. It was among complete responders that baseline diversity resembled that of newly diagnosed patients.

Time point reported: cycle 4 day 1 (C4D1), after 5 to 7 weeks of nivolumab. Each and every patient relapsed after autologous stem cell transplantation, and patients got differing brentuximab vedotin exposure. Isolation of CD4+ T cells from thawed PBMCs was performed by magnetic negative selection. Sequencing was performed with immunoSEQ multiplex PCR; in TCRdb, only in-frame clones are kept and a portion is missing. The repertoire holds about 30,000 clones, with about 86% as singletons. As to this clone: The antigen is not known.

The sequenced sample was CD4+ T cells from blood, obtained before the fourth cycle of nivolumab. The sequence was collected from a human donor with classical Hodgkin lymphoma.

In DNA form, the CDR3 reads TGTGCCATCAAGAAGGCAGGGGTGTCAGAAGCTTTCTTT. This codes for CAIKKAGVSEAFF. V and J are TRBV6-1 and TRBJ1-1; D perhaps matches TRBD1 (6 bases). The CDR3 loop spans 13 amino acids. From germline, CDR1 is MNHNS and CDR2 SASEGT. V lost 10 bases and J lost 8, with 20 bases in between.